This T cell receptor (beta chain) derives from a study of T-cell reconstitution after alpha-beta-depleted transplantation in children. Study-wide findings and caveats: The authors attributed T-cell counts and diversity one year after transplant mostly to newly produced T cells. At day 60, the high TCRbeta diversity found in some patients originated from recipient T cells and thymic progenitors that had survived.

Unique molecular identifiers featured in how the TCRbeta library was prepared. Via MiXCR, TCRdb re-called the PCR reads, giving one row per CDR3 protein. The data contain tens of thousands of distinct CDR3 sequences, approximately 5% of them singletons. This clonotype was counted ten times or more. Its antigen is not known. The CDR3 contains 18 residues. Trimming removed 5 bases at V and 1 base at J, with 20 bases between. The chain has TRBV12-3 or TRBV12-4 and TRBJ2-2, with D perhaps assigned TRBD1 or TRBD2 (6 bases each). The sequence was collected from a boy younger than two who had a stem cell transplant for acute myeloid leukemia, so the T cells may come from the graft donor. The starting material was PBMCs, mostly from graft donor cells, obtained 180 days after TCRalphabeta/CD19-depleted stem cell transplant. The CDR3 region is CASSPPAGWGQNTGELFF. CDR3 in DNA: TGTGCCAGCAGTCCCCCGGCGGGGTGGGGACAGAACACCGGGGAGCTGTTTTTT.